This is a list of T cell receptor beta chains from one sample in a study of control samples from healthy donors and cancer patients. Profiled with immunoSEQ multiplex PCR; TCRdb holds only in-frame clones, not every one. The table lists fewer than 200,000 clones, over 85% of them singletons. The sample consisted of blood. These receptors were collected from a woman aged 55-69 years in good health. CDR3s include the opening cysteine and the closing phenylalanine or tryptophan. The D gene is left open where the match is weak. For some rows the clone size is stated as once, few or many, or as a class when expanded; others skip it.

j_call d_call v_call clone_size cdr3_nt cdr3_aa
TRBJ2-1 NA TRBV4-2 NA TGTGCCAGCAGCCAAGGACTAGTATTCAATGAGCAGTTCTTC CASSQGLVFNEQFF
TRBJ2-1 TRBD2 TRBV9 NA TGTGCCAGCAGCACTAGCGGGGGGGTTGTCAATGAGCAGTTCTTC CASSTSGGVVNEQFF
TRBJ1-1 NA TRBV5-5 NA TGTGCCAGCAGCCCAACGGTCTGGGCAGAAGCAATGAACACTGAAGCTTTCTTT CASSPTVWAEAMNTEAFF
TRBJ1-2 NA TRBV7-3 NA TGTGCCAGCAGCTCAAGCGGGGGGTATGGCTACACCTTC CASSSSGGYGYTF
TRBJ1-5 TRBD1 TRBV2 NA TGTGCCAGCACCCCAGGGGGCGGTAGCAATCAGCCCCAGCATTTT CASTPGGGSNQPQHF
TRBJ1-2 NA TRBV7-9 NA TGTGCCAGCAGCTTAGTCGGGGAATATGGCTACACCTTC CASSLVGEYGYTF
TRBJ1-2 NA TRBV6-2/TRBV6-3 NA TGTGCCAGCAGTTACTCAGACAGGAGGCTTGACACCTTC CASSYSDRRLDTF
TRBJ1-5 NA TRBV21-1 NA TGTGCCAGCAGCAAATATTTTGAGGGGATCAGGAATCAGCCCCAGCATTTT CASSKYFEGIRNQPQHF
TRBJ2-1 TRBD1 TRBV29-1 NA TGCAGCGTAACAGGGACAGGGGGCATGGACAATGAGCAGTTCTTC CSVTGTGGMDNEQFF
TRBJ2-3 NA TRBV18 NA TGTGCCAGCTCAAGGGGGATTAGCACAGATACGCAGTATTTT CASSRGISTDTQYF
TRBJ2-6 TRBD2 TRBV3-1/TRBV3-2 NA TGTGCCAGCAGCCAAGATTCCGGGGGGAAGTCTGGGGCCAACGTCCTGACTTTC CASSQDSGGKSGANVLTF
TRBJ2-1 TRBD2 TRBV3-1/TRBV3-2 NA TGTGCCAGCAGCCCGGGACTAGCGGGGGACAATGAGCAGTTCTTC CASSPGLAGDNEQFF
TRBJ1-1 NA TRBV14 NA TGTGCCAGCAGCCAAGGTAGGGGCACTGAAGCTTTCTTT CASSQGRGTEAFF
TRBJ1-3 NA TRBV15 NA TGTGCCACCAGCAGAGCGGGAAGCTCTGGAAACACCATATATTTT CATSRAGSSGNTIYF
TRBJ2-3 NA TRBV5-1 few TGCGCCAGCAGCTCGCTAGAGGGCAGCGATACGCAGTATTTT CASSSLEGSDTQYF
TRBJ1-4 NA TRBV11-2 NA TGTGCCAGCAGCTTAGACCTCTACGATGAAAAACTGTTTTTT CASSLDLYDEKLFF
TRBJ2-7 NA TRBV18 NA TGTGCCAGCTCACCTACGGGGTCCCGGGACGAGCAGTACTTC CASSPTGSRDEQYF
TRBJ1-2 NA TRBV6-2/TRBV6-3 NA TGTGCCAGCAGTTTACAGGTGAAGGGTTCGGGCTACACCTTC CASSLQVKGSGYTF
TRBJ1-5 TRBD1 TRBV6-2/TRBV6-3 NA TGTGCCAGCAGCCCGGGACGTAGGACAGGAAGCAATCAGCCCCAGCATTTT CASSPGRRTGSNQPQHF
TRBJ2-1 TRBD1 TRBV6-5 NA TGTGCCAGCACCCCCAGGGGGTCCTACAATGAGCAGTTCTTC CASTPRGSYNEQFF
TRBJ1-1 NA TRBV6-5 NA TGTGCCAGCAATAGAGGAGATCGCACTGAAGCTTTCTTT CASNRGDRTEAFF
TRBJ2-3 NA TRBV4-3 once TGCGCCAGCAGCCAAGGGACTTCGGGGGGCCGGGCAGATACGCAGTATTTT CASSQGTSGGRADTQYF
TRBJ2-5 NA TRBV7-9 NA TGTGCCAGCAGCTTAGCGAATCAAGAGACCCAGTACTTC CASSLANQETQYF
TRBJ1-6 TRBD1 TRBV4-3 NA TGCGCCAGCAGCGATAGGACAGGGGGCAATAATTCACCCCTCCACTTT CASSDRTGGNNSPLHF
TRBJ1-4 NA TRBV5-6 NA TGTGCCAGCAGCCCGAAGAGAGATAATGAAAAACTGTTTTTT CASSPKRDNEKLFF
TRBJ1-2 NA TRBV12-3/TRBV12-4 NA TGTGCCAGCAGTTTTGACAGGCCCTATGGCTACACCTTC CASSFDRPYGYTF
TRBJ2-3 TRBD2 TRBV4-2 NA TGTGCCAGCAGCCAAGTCGGTCGGGGGGGCCCTACAGATACGCAGTATTTT CASSQVGRGGPTDTQYF
TRBJ2-2 NA TRBV18 NA TGTGCCAGCTCACCACGGGCTGGCTGGCAGTATCCCGGGGAGCTGTTTTTT CASSPRAGWQYPGELFF
TRBJ1-2 NA TRBV12-3/TRBV12-4 NA TGTGCCAGCAGTTTAGGAACTCGGGGCTACACCTTC CASSLGTRGYTF
TRBJ1-1 NA TRBV4-3 NA TGCGCCAGCAGCCAAGATACCTCCAGGACAGCGAACACTGAAGCTTTCTTT CASSQDTSRTANTEAFF
TRBJ2-3 TRBD2 TRBV5-1 NA TGCGCCAGCAGCTTCATAGCGGGTGGCACAGATACGCAGTATTTT CASSFIAGGTDTQYF
TRBJ1-1 NA TRBV13 NA TGTGCCAGCAGCTTAAACAGGGATACTGAAGCTTTCTTT CASSLNRDTEAFF
TRBJ2-7 TRBD1 TRBV18 NA TGTGCCAGCTCCGTCGCGGGACAGGGGACGTACGAGCAGTACTTC CASSVAGQGTYEQYF
TRBJ1-4 TRBD1 TRBV4-2 once TGTGCCAGCAGCCATGCCTCCGGGACAGTTAATGAAAAACTGTTTTTT CASSHASGTVNEKLFF
TRBJ1-2 NA TRBV12-3/TRBV12-4 NA TGTGCCAGCCTTGGTGAAGATAACTATGGCTACACCTTC CASLGEDNYGYTF